This T cell receptor (beta chain) was recorded in a study of blood T cell repertoires in COVID-19 (TCRdb year 2020). For the study in its entirety: Collaborator samples came from the United States, Italy and Spain and covered acute and convalescent phases of COVID-19. The material from the prospective study consisted of cDNA or gDNA derived from T cells, B-cell-depleted T cells, or PBMCs. The dataset comprised deeply sampled blood TCRbeta repertoires from subjects exposed to, actively infected with, or recovered from COVID-19. The repertoires were made available in a free public database intended to serve as a resource for research on the immune response to SARS-CoV-2. Samples came from the ongoing ImmuneRACE study (first 160 participants) plus 1,254 subjects from 6 global collaborators. The sample metadata nearly always contained a de-identified subject ID, COVID-19 status, age in years and sex. Where available, HLA class I and class II types were obtained from metadata supplied by the sample provider rather than from assay-based typing. Points the paper makes about the study in general: The quantity of clinical and demographic metadata differed by source and by participant and was supplied without curation.

The germline V and J ends show losses of 7 bases and 2 bases respectively, and no gene match explains 6 bases of the junction. From the germline V gene, CDR1 is ENHRY and CDR2 is SYGVKD. The CDR3 numbers 14 residues from cysteine through phenylalanine. Of the read, only the CDR3 DNA is kept; its 42 bases are in frame from base 1. Whole blood was collected in K2EDTA tubes by collaborating institutions according to the institutions' own protocols. Collaborator samples were shipped for TCRbeta analysis as frozen whole blood, isolated PBMCs, or DNA extracted from either sample type. This clone was counted only a few times. Its specific antigen is unknown. No quality values exist for individual bases; no much larger clone is one base distant. The immunoSEQ Assay, a bias-controlled multiplex PCR, was used to amplify TCRbeta CDR3 regions from genomic DNA. As for the authors' bioinformatics: Nucleated cell counts per sample were estimated from amplification of reference gene primers within the assay. To quantify the absolute abundance of each unique TCRbeta CDR3 rearrangement, sequence reads were collapsed and filtered. For each sample, productive Simpson clonality was calculated by taking the square root of Simpson's diversity index across productive rearrangements. TCRdb provides this immuneACCESS table in a form limited to in-frame rearrangements. Some clones are lacking; in checked studies, under half of them reflect an unresolved V gene, and why the rest are absent is not known. For V, J and clone size, that table is used; D and trimming come from the DNA. The sample table holds fewer than 15,000 clones, of which around nine tenths were seen once. The ten largest clones add up to 2% to 3% of the sample.

The chain couples TRBV10-3 to TRBJ2-5, and TRBD1 aligns with 8 junction nucleotides. This receptor was obtained from a human donor in a cohort sampled during active COVID-19. Sequenced: peripheral blood. CDR3 reads: CAIKRGQGQETQYF. The nucleotides are TGTGCCATCAAGAGAGGACAGGGACAAGAGACCCAGTACTTC.